What follows are 17 T cell receptor beta chains derived from one specimen sequenced in a study of technical replicates of blood from a few donors. Sequencing used immunoSEQ multiplex PCR; TCRdb keeps in-frame clones, though not all of them. This sample has around 95,000 clones, with roughly 94% found just once. Sequenced sample: T cells isolated from PBMCs. These receptors came from a human donor in good health.

The chain has TRBV4-1 and TRBJ1-6, with 8 bases fitting TRBD1. The V and J ends lost 6 bases and 5 bases, in that order; junction bases with no gene match: 0. CDR1 and CDR2 (germline): MGHRA, YSYEKL. This CDR3 is 13 amino acids long. The CDR3 nucleotides are TGCGCCAGCAGGACAGGGGATAATTCACCCCTCCACTTT. Translation: CASRTGDNSPLHF.

The chain couples TRBV28 to TRBJ2-2; D may be TRBD1 (5 bases). The CDR3 totals 13 residues. V was trimmed by 6 bases and J by 7 bases, leaving 12 bases between them. The germline V gene encodes CDR1 MDHEN and CDR2 SYDVKM. The CDR3: CASRGLRYGELFF. The CDR3 nucleotides read TGTGCCAGCAGGGGGCTGAGATACGGGGAGCTGTTTTTT.

J is TRBJ1-2 and V is TRBV19; no clear D. Per the germline V gene, CDR1 is LNHDA and CDR2 is SQIVND (reference sequence). The CDR3 loop spans 15 amino acids. The ends were cut back, 4 bases at V and 4 bases at J, with 16 bases in the middle. The CDR3 DNA follows: TGTGCCAGTAGTACCCGACCTCCGGGTGGCTATGGCTACACCTTC. Protein product: CASSTRPPGGYGYTF.

This clone is a singleton in its sample. The chain couples TRBV5-1 to TRBJ2-5, with D possibly being TRBD1 (6 bases). Germline V lookup: CDR1 SGHRS, CDR2 YFSETQ. The CDR3 is 15 residues long. Trimming took 3 bases from V and 5 from J, leaving 17 bases between them. In DNA, the CDR3 is TGCGCCAGCAGCTGGGGACATCCAAAGTACGAGACCCAGTACTTC. Translating it yields CASSWGHPKYETQYF.

This CDR3 reads CASSLVDRWASATYQETQYF. The CDR3 coding sequence is TGTGCCAGCAGCTTAGTCGATAGATGGGCTAGCGCGACGTACCAAGAGACCCAGTACTTC. This chain connects TRBV11-3 to TRBJ2-5; TRBD2 is a possible D gene (6 bases). V was clipped by 1 base and J by 0 bases, with 24 bases between them. Germline-derived CDR1 and CDR2 are SGHNT and YENEEA. The CDR3 consists of 20 residues.

V usage is TRBV13 and J usage is TRBJ2-7; TRBD2 agrees at 13 bases. The V segment lost 5 bases and the J segment 1 base; nucleotides outside the gene matches: 11. The CDR3 length is 18 residues. Per the germline V gene, CDR1 is PRHDT and CDR2 is FYEKMQ (reference sequence). CDR3 sequence: CASSNPGLAGYKSYEQYF. CDR3 bases: TGTGCCAGCAGCAACCCGGGACTAGCGGGATACAAATCCTACGAGCAGTACTTC. Variable domain in full (rest from reference TRBV13 and TRBJ2-7): AAGVIQSPRHLIKEKRETATLKCYPIPRHDTVYWYQQGPGQDPQFLISFYEKMQSDKGSIPDRFSAQQFSDYHSELNMSSLELGDSALYFCASSNPGLAGYKSYEQYFGPGTRLTVT.

The V call is TRBV10-3, the J call TRBJ2-1; D is perhaps TRBD1 (6 bases). The germline V gene encodes CDR1 ENHRY and CDR2 SYGVKD. V was trimmed by 5 bases and J by 4 bases, leaving 9 bases between them. The CDR3 runs to 13 residues. CDR3 sequence reads: CAISRTEYNEQFF. As DNA, the CDR3 is TGTGCCATCAGTAGGACAGAGTACAATGAGCAGTTCTTC.

The chain carries TRBV4-1 and TRBJ2-3; 8 nucleotides match TRBD2. The germline V gene has CDR1 MGHRA and CDR2 YSYEKL. The CDR3 is 17 amino acids. After removal of 4 bases from V and 6 bases from J, the junction contained 15 bases not matched to a gene. The CDR3 nucleotides read TGCGCCAGCAGCCCCCGAGTGGCCCGGGAGGGCCTTGATACGCAGTATTTT. This gives the protein CASSPRVAREGLDTQYF.

V gene TRBV4-1 combines with J gene TRBJ2-1; 7 bases align to TRBD1. Germline CDR1 MGHRA, CDR2 YSYEKL. This CDR3 spans 16 amino acids. The junction had 8 bases not matched to a gene; V was cut back by 6 bases and J by 0 bases. CDR3 sequence: CASSITGASSYNEQFF. In DNA form, the CDR3 reads TGCGCCAGCAGTATCACAGGGGCCAGCTCCTACAATGAGCAGTTCTTC.

J is TRBJ2-7 and V is TRBV19; a weak D match, TRBD2 (6 bases). V shed 5 bases and J shed 2 bases, with 19 bases lying between them. CDR1 LNHDA and CDR2 SQIVND come from the germline V gene (reference sequence). This CDR3 spans 16 amino acids. The CDR3 nucleotides read TGTGCCAGTAGTCTGGCGGCGGTTAGCGGCCCCTACGAGCAGTACTTC. Protein product: CASSLAAVSGPYEQYF.

This clone was found a few times. The gene calls are TRBV25-1 and TRBJ1-2, with D hard to call. This CDR3 spans 12 amino acids. Deletions cut 4 bases from V and 7 bases from J, with 10 bases between. Germline loops: CDR1 MGHDK, CDR2 SYGVNS. CDR3 protein: CASSVGQVGYTF. CDR3 sequence (DNA): TGTGCCAGCAGTGTCGGTCAGGTTGGCTACACCTTC.

V usage is TRBV10-3 and J usage is TRBJ2-1; TRBD2 might be the D (6 bases). Germline CDR1 reads ENHRY; CDR2 reads SYGVKD. The CDR3 runs to 12 residues. Deletions cut 3 bases from V and 14 bases from J, with 14 bases between. In DNA form, the CDR3 reads TGTGCCATCAGTGAATCCGGGACTCAGGAGTTCTTC. Its translation: CAISESGTQEFF.

The rearrangement joins TRBV29-1 to TRBJ2-5, with 7 nucleotides matching TRBD1. Germline V gives CDR1 SQVTM, CDR2 ANQGSEA. The junction had 9 bases not matched to a gene; V was cut back by 8 bases and J by 3 bases. The CDR3 has 13 residues. The CDR3 coding sequence is TGCAGCCCCTACTCCGGGACAGAAGAGACCCAGTACTTC. Its translation is CSPYSGTEETQYF.

The J gene is TRBJ1-2, the V gene TRBV10-3; maybe TRBD1 (5 bases). This CDR3 is built from 13 residues. Trimming cost V 4 bases and J 2 bases, with 8 bases left between them. In germline, CDR1 is ENHRY, CDR2 SYGVKD. CDR3 loop: CAISGQNNYGYTF. The DNA for the CDR3 is TGTGCCATCAGTGGACAGAACAACTATGGCTACACCTTC.

The chain links TRBV7-2 to TRBJ2-3, with TRBD1 identical over 7 bases. The CDR3 length is 15 residues. J was trimmed by 8 bases and V by 5 bases; bases with no gene match: 13. The V gene's germline CDR1 is SGHTA and CDR2 FQGNSA. CDR3 DNA sequence: TGTGCCAGCAGCGCCAACAGGGGTGCCACGAGTACGCAGTATTTT. Protein: CASSANRGATSTQYF.

The J gene is TRBJ2-7, the V gene TRBV12-5, with 13 bases lining up with TRBD2. CDR1 and CDR2 from the germline V gene are LGHNT and FRNRAP. The CDR3 contains 17 residues. V shed 0 bases, J shed 5 bases, and the junction held 7 bases outside the gene matches. The CDR3 loop reads CASGLVLAGGLRHEQYF. CDR3 nucleotide sequence: TGTGCTAGTGGTTTGGTACTAGCGGGGGGGCTAAGGCACGAGCAGTACTTC.

This chain joins TRBV2 and TRBJ1-5; 10 bases are a match to TRBD1. Per the germline V gene, CDR1 is SNHLY and CDR2 is FYNNEI. The CDR3 is 15 residues long. V lost 7 bases to trimming and J lost 5 bases; unmatched junction nucleotides: 8. CDR3 bases: TGTGCCAGCACCAGGATGGGGACAGGGGATCAGCCCCAGCATTTT. Translating gives CASTRMGTGDQPQHF. The whole variable domain, filled in from reference TRBV2 and TRBJ1-5, reads EPEVTQTPSHQVTQMGQEVILRCVPISNHLYFYWYRQILGQKVEFLVSFYNNEISEKSEIFDDQFSVERPDGSNFTLKIRSTKLEDSAMYFCASTRMGTGDQPQHFGDGTRLSIL.